These 26 T cell receptor beta chains were sequenced from one sample in a study of blood T cell repertoires in COVID-19. The assay was immunoSEQ multiplex PCR, and TCRdb's table has in-frame clones only and misses some. The data hold fewer than 40,000 clones, with around 88% observed a single time. Material for sequencing was peripheral blood. Every receptor here comes from a woman aged 70-85 years with active COVID-19.

The chain is built from TRBV5-1 and TRBJ2-1; D possibly corresponds to TRBD2 (6 bases). CDR1 is SGHRS and CDR2 is YFSETQ in the germline V gene. Trimming left V 0 bases short and J 9 bases short, with 16 bases between. The CDR3 consists of 15 residues. The CDR3 nucleotides read TGCGCCAGCAGCTTGGGGCGGGACTCCCGGGGTGAGCAGTTCTTC. Residues: CASSLGRDSRGEQFF.

This clone has a single count. V usage is TRBV5-4 and J usage is TRBJ1-1, with D possibly being TRBD1 (5 bases). Trimming cost V 3 bases and J 4 bases, with 10 bases left between them. Germline V gene lookup returns CDR1 SGHNT and CDR2 YYREEE (reference sequence). The CDR3 totals 13 residues. DNA of the CDR3: TGTGCCAGCAGCTCCCAGGGAGGCACTGAAGCTTTCTTT. This translates into CASSSQGGTEAFF.

The V call is TRBV3-1 (or the pseudogene TRBV3-2), the J call TRBJ2-5; D unclear. The CDR3 is 18 amino acids. The V gene lost 0 bases and the J gene lost 1 base, with 18 bases spanning the gap. Germline assignment: CDR1 LGHDT and CDR2 YNNKEL (reference sequence). CDR3 protein: CASSQDRYTWRPQETQYF. CDR3 bases: TGTGCCAGCAGCCAAGATAGGTACACTTGGCGGCCCCAAGAGACCCAGTACTTC.

The chain employs TRBV11-2 and TRBJ2-1; D is perhaps TRBD2 (6 bases). The germline gives CDR1 SGHAT, CDR2 FQNNGV. V lost 2 bases and J 4 bases, leaving 9 bases between the germline ends. The CDR3 sequence is 14 residues long. Here the CDR3 reads CASSLPSVYNEQFF. The CDR3 DNA follows: TGTGCCAGCAGCTTACCTAGCGTTTACAATGAGCAGTTCTTC.

This clone has just a few counts. V usage is TRBV2 and J usage is TRBJ2-3; maybe TRBD1 (6 bases). The V end lost 6 bases, the J end lost 2 bases, and 21 bases lay between the germline ends. This CDR3 spans 17 amino acids. The germline gives CDR1 SNHLY, CDR2 FYNNEI. Here the CDR3 reads CASSALGAEPSTDTQYF. The CDR3 nucleotides are TGTGCCAGCAGCGCGTTGGGGGCCGAACCTTCCACAGATACGCAGTATTTT.

In nucleotides, the CDR3 is TGTGCCAGCAGCCAAGGAAAACTAGCGGGGGGCTTAACAGATACGCAGTATTTT. Protein product: CASSQGKLAGGLTDTQYF. The chain couples TRBV3-1 (or the pseudogene TRBV3-2) to TRBJ2-3; 12 nucleotides line up with TRBD2. With V trimmed by 1 base and J by 3 bases, 8 bases remained unmatched. The CDR3 loop spans 18 amino acids. Germline CDR1 reads LGHDT; CDR2 reads YNNKEL (reference sequence).

The J gene is TRBJ2-3, the V gene TRBV2, with 7 bases aligning to TRBD2. Germline values: CDR1 SNHLY, CDR2 FYNNEI. Losses at the gene ends were 6 bases for V and 6 bases for J; bases not matched to a gene: 6. The length of the CDR3 is 13 residues. CDR3 DNA: TGTGCCAGCAGCATCGCGGGGGAGGATACGCAGTATTTT. Residues: CASSIAGEDTQYF.

This clone has just a few counts. The chain combines TRBV2 with TRBJ2-5; no reliable D call. The CDR3 runs 12 residues. V gave up 5 bases and J gave up 0 bases, with 4 bases separating them. CDR1 SNHLY and CDR2 FYNNEI come from the germline V gene. The CDR3: CASSTDQETQYF. The CDR3 DNA reads as TGTGCCAGCAGTACAGACCAAGAGACCCAGTACTTC.

This rearrangement joins TRBV10-1 to TRBJ2-2, with D uncertain. This CDR3 spans 12 amino acids. The V gene's germline CDR1 is WNHNN and CDR2 SYGVQD (reference sequence). Trimming cost V 6 bases and J 0 bases, with 2 bases left between them. CDR3 region: CASSANTGELFF. DNA of the CDR3: TGCGCCAGCAGCGCGAACACCGGGGAGCTGTTTTTT.

The V call is TRBV2, the J call TRBJ2-1; possibly TRBD2 for D (6 bases). CDR3 length equals 13 residues. Germline V CDR1 and CDR2: SNHLY, FYNNEI. Deletions cut 6 bases from V and 5 bases from J, with 11 bases between. The CDR3 spells CASSAGLNNEQFF. The DNA for the CDR3 is TGTGCCAGCAGCGCGGGACTGAACAATGAGCAGTTCTTC.

The rearrangement joins TRBV3-1 (or the pseudogene TRBV3-2) to TRBJ1-5, with D maybe TRBD1 (6 bases). The germline V gene encodes CDR1 LGHDT and CDR2 YNNKEL (reference sequence). CDR3 length: 14 residues. V gave up 0 bases and J gave up 6 bases, with 9 bases separating them. CDR3 protein: CASSQDRGTQPQHF. The CDR3 region has the DNA TGTGCCAGCAGCCAAGACAGGGGTACTCAGCCCCAGCATTTT.

The CDR3 DNA is TGCGCCAGCAGCCAGGGACAGGCCGCTGGAAACACCATATATTTT. Translating gives CASSQGQAAGNTIYF. This chain connects TRBV5-1 to TRBJ1-3; 8 positions match TRBD1. Losses at the gene ends were 4 bases for V and 2 bases for J; bases not matched to a gene: 5. Germline CDR1 SGHRS, CDR2 YFSETQ. The CDR3 sequence is 15 residues long.

The gene calls are TRBV18 and TRBJ1-1; D gene unclear. Trimming pared 2 bases from V and 1 base from J, leaving 8 bases between. Looked up from germline, CDR1 is KGHSH and CDR2 is LQKENI. The CDR3 is 14 amino acids. The CDR3 sequence is CASSPSVANTEAFF. CDR3 DNA: TGTGCCAGCTCACCATCCGTGGCGAACACTGAAGCTTTCTTT.

The chain carries TRBV28 and TRBJ2-5, with 12 bases identical to TRBD2. The J segment lost 5 bases and the V segment lost 3 bases, leaving 7 bases of the junction unmatched. This CDR3 is 16 amino acids long. Germline V gene sequence: CDR1 MDHEN, CDR2 SYDVKM. CDR3 loop: CASSLPSGGAGETQYF. Here the CDR3 DNA reads TGTGCCAGCAGTTTGCCTAGCGGGGGGGCTGGGGAGACCCAGTACTTC. Full variable domain (missing parts from reference TRBV28 and TRBJ2-5): DVKVTQSSRYLVKRTGEKVFLECVQDMDHENMFWYRQDPGLGLRLIYFSYDVKMKEKGDIPEGYSVSREKKERFSLILESASTNQTSMYLCASSLPSGGAGETQYFGPGTRLLVL.

This chain uses TRBV27 with TRBJ2-6, with D possibly matching TRBD2 (6 bases). The CDR3 has 18 residues. The V gene lost 3 bases and the J gene lost 0 bases, with 15 bases spanning the gap. Germline V gene data show CDR1 as MNHEY and CDR2 as SMNVEV (reference sequence). This chain's CDR3 is CASSLMGLGSSGANVLTF. The CDR3 region has the DNA TGTGCCAGCAGTTTGATGGGACTCGGAAGCTCTGGGGCCAACGTCCTGACTTTC.

The J gene is TRBJ2-3, the V gene TRBV30; TRBD1 is a possible D gene (5 bases). Germline CDR1 GTSNPN, CDR2 SVGIG (reference sequence). The CDR3 totals 15 residues. The V and J ends lost 6 bases and 2 bases respectively, with 18 bases between them. CDR3 sequence reads: CACPTVDTNTDTQYF. The CDR3, as DNA: TGTGCCTGCCCCACTGTGGACACAAACACAGATACGCAGTATTTT.

The J gene is TRBJ1-3, the V gene TRBV2, with D perhaps TRBD1 (6 bases). This CDR3 has 16 amino acids. Germline values: CDR1 SNHLY, CDR2 FYNNEI. Trimming took 4 bases from V and 0 from J, leaving 13 bases between them. The CDR3 DNA sequence: TGTGCCAGCAGTGGCGGGGGCCCGCTCTCTGGAAACACCATATATTTT. It specifies CASSGGGPLSGNTIYF.

V is TRBV7-8 and J is TRBJ1-2, with 7 nucleotides matching TRBD1. The trim removed 5 bases at V and 3 bases at J, leaving 9 bases unmatched. Germline lookup yields CDR1 SGHVS and CDR2 FQNEAQ. CDR3 length equals 15 residues. The CDR3 is CASSPGQAGDYGYTF. CDR3 nucleotide sequence: TGTGCCAGCAGCCCCGGACAGGCAGGGGACTATGGCTACACCTTC.

The chain recombines TRBV10-2 with TRBJ2-7; 7 bases line up with TRBD1. The V gene's germline CDR1 is WSHSY and CDR2 SAAADI. With V trimmed by 0 bases and J by 6 bases, 11 bases remained unmatched. This CDR3 has 16 residues. DNA of the CDR3: TGCGCCAGCAGTGAGTCCCCGTTCCCGACAGGGACCGAGCAGTACTTC. This encodes CASSESPFPTGTEQYF.

This chain joins TRBV19 and TRBJ1-5; D is possibly TRBD1 (5 bases). Germline V CDR1 and CDR2: LNHDA, SQIVND (reference sequence). V gave up 7 bases and J gave up 0 bases, with 13 bases separating them. The CDR3 has 15 amino acids. The CDR3 DNA sequence: TGTGCCAGTACCTCGGGGGGATTTAGCAATCAGCCCCAGCATTTT. Translated: CASTSGGFSNQPQHF.

The V gene is TRBV27, the J gene TRBJ2-7; a weak D match, TRBD2 (5 bases). Per germline, CDR1 MNHEY and CDR2 SMNVEV (reference sequence). The V gene lost 5 bases and the J gene lost 5 bases, with 13 bases spanning the gap. The CDR3 contains 13 residues. The CDR3 here is CASSSLAKDEQYF. The DNA of the CDR3 is TGTGCCAGCAGTAGTCTAGCAAAGGACGAGCAGTACTTC.

The chain carries TRBV6-6 and TRBJ2-1; 7 bases agree with TRBD1. This CDR3 has 13 amino acids. Trimming at V came to 6 bases and at J to 5 bases, leaving 4 bases not matched to a gene. CDR1 MNHNY and CDR2 SVGAGI come from the germline V gene (reference sequence). The CDR3 loop reads CASRGTDNNEQFF. The CDR3 DNA sequence: TGTGCCAGCAGAGGGACAGACAACAATGAGCAGTTCTTC.

This clone showed up just once. The gene calls are TRBV11-1 and TRBJ2-7; the match to TRBD2 covers 7 bases. The germline V gene has CDR1 SGHAT and CDR2 FQDESV (reference sequence). V lost 3 bases, J lost 3 bases, and 11 bases stayed unmatched. The CDR3 is made up of 16 amino acids. The CDR3 spells CASSLAGRLSGYEQYF. The CDR3 DNA follows: TGTGCCAGCAGCTTGGCCGGGAGGTTATCAGGCTACGAGCAGTACTTC.

The rearrangement joins TRBV7-2 to TRBJ2-5; 7 nucleotides match TRBD1. The CDR3 runs to 13 residues. Trimming cost V 3 bases and J 4 bases; bases outside gene matches: 2. Germline V gives CDR1 SGHTA, CDR2 FQGNSA. The CDR3: CASSLTGSETQYF. The CDR3 nucleotides are TGTGCCAGCAGCTTGACAGGGTCAGAGACCCAGTACTTC.

V gene TRBV11-3 combines with J gene TRBJ2-3; 11 bases are shared with TRBD2. This CDR3 is built from 17 residues. Germline lookup yields CDR1 SGHNT and CDR2 YENEEA. Losses at the gene ends were 2 bases for V and 4 bases for J; bases not matched to a gene: 8. The CDR3 loop reads CASSLYPSGGRSDTQYF. In DNA form, the CDR3 reads TGTGCCAGCAGCTTATATCCTAGCGGGGGGAGATCAGATACGCAGTATTTT. The entire variable domain, with the rest obtained from reference TRBV11-3 and TRBJ2-3, is as follows: EAGVVQSPRYKIIEKKQPVAFWCNPISGHNTLYWYLQNLGQGPELLIRYENEEAVDDSQLPKDRFSAERLKGVDSTLKIQPAELGDSAVYLCASSLYPSGGRSDTQYFGPGTRLTVL.

This clone was seen a handful of times. The CDR3 bases are TGTGCCAGCAGCCGACGGACAGCTTCCGATAATTCACCCCTCCACTTT. Amino acids: CASSRRTASDNSPLHF. The genes are TRBV11-3 and TRBJ1-6; a possible D gene is TRBD1 (6 bases). CDR1 and CDR2 (germline): SGHNT, YENEEA. The CDR3 has 16 amino acids. Trimming took off 5 bases at V and 5 bases at J, with 16 bases between the two ends. Full variable domain (outside the CDR3, taken from reference TRBV11-3 and TRBJ1-6): EAGVVQSPRYKIIEKKQPVAFWCNPISGHNTLYWYLQNLGQGPELLIRYENEEAVDDSQLPKDRFSAERLKGVDSTLKIQPAELGDSAVYLCASSRRTASDNSPLHFGNGTRLTVT.